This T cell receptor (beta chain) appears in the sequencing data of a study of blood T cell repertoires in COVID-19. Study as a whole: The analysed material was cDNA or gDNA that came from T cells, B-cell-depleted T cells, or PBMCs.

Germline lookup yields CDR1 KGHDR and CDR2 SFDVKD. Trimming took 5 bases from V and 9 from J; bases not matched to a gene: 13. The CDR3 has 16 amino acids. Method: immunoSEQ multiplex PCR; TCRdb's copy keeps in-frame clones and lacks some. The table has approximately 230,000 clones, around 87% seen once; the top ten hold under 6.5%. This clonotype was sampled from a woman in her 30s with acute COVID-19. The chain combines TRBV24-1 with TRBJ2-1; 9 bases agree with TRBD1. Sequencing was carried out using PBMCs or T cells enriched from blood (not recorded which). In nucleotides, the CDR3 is TGTGCCACCAGTGGGGCCCGGGACAGGGAGCAATTTGAGCAGTTCTTC. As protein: CATSGARDREQFEQFF.